The TCR beta chain under discussion was sequenced for a study of beta chain features in type 1 diabetes. General study findings and limits: The study notes PCR might favor shorter templates equally in patients and controls. The naive, central memory and Treg TCRB repertoires looked more alike in patients than they did in healthy donors.

Expressed TCRB transcripts were sequenced, since all the RNA that had been isolated was reverse transcribed. The repertoire was sequenced with immunoSEQ multiplex PCR; TCRdb's copy has only in-frame clones and lacks some. The data show 60,000 or so clones, with around three fifths seen just once and over 2% held by the top ten. About this clone: The target antigen is unknown.

V dropped 3 bases and J dropped 4 bases, with 10 bases sitting between them. Germline V CDR1 and CDR2: GTSNPN, SVGIG (reference sequence). The CDR3 totals 13 residues. The TCR was taken from a woman under 30 in good health. The chain is built from TRBV30 and TRBJ1-3, with D unresolved. Input material: Tregs from blood. The CDR3 is CAWSRTAGNTIYF. For the CDR3, the DNA is TGTGCCTGGAGCCGTACCGCGGGAAACACCATATATTTT.